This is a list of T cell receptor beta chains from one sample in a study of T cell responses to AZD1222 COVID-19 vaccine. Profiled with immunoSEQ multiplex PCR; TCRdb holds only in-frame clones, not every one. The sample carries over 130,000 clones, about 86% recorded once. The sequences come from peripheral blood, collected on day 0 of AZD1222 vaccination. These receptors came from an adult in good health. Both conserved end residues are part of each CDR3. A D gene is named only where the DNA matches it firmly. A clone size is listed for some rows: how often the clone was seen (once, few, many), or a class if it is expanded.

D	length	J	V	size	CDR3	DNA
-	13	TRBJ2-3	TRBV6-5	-	CASSNHALDTQYF	TGTGCCAGCAGTAACCACGCTTTGGATACGCAGTATTTT
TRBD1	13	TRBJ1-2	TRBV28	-	CASSTPTGDGYTF	TGTGCCAGCAGTACGCCAACAGGGGACGGCTACACCTTC
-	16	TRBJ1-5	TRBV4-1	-	CASSQGSEYSNQPQHF	TGCGCCAGCAGCCAAGGGTCCGAGTATAGCAATCAGCCCCAGCATTTT
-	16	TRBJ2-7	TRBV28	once	CASSPRYREVRYEQYF	TGTGCCAGCAGTCCCCGTTACAGGGAGGTCCGGTACGAGCAGTACTTC
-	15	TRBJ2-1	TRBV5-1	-	CASSLGQSSYNEQFF	TGCGCCAGCAGCCTAGGACAGTCCTCCTACAATGAGCAGTTCTTC
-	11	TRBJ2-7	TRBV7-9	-	CASSLDYEQYF	TGTGCCAGCAGCTTAGACTACGAGCAGTACTTC
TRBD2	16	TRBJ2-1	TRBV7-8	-	CASSLQTSGLYNEQFF	TGTGCCAGCAGCCTACAGACTAGCGGGCTATACAATGAGCAGTTCTTC
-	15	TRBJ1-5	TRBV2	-	CASTVDRTSNQPQHF	TGTGCCAGCACTGTTGACAGGACCAGCAATCAGCCCCAGCATTTT
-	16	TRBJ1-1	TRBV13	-	CASSPRAVSLLGEAFF	TGTGCCAGCAGCCCTCGGGCAGTATCCCTTTTGGGGGAAGCTTTCTTT
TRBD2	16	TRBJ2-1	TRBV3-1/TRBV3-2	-	CASSQGLAGSHNEQFF	TGTGCCAGCAGCCAAGGGCTAGCGGGGTCCCACAATGAGCAGTTCTTC
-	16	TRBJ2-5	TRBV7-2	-	CASSLARGGGQETQYF	TGTGCCAGCAGCTTAGCTCGAGGGGGAGGCCAAGAGACCCAGTACTTC
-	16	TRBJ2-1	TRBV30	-	CAWSVPRQFSYNEQFF	TGTGCCTGGAGTGTACCTCGACAGTTCTCCTACAATGAGCAGTTCTTC
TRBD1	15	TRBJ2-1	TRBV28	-	CASSGLDRGFHEQFF	TGTGCCAGCAGTGGACTTGACAGGGGATTCCATGAGCAGTTCTTC
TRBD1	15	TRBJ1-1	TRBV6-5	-	CASSSWTGVNTEAFF	TGTGCCAGCAGTTCCTGGACAGGAGTGAACACTGAAGCTTTCTTT
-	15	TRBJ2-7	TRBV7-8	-	CASSLSGLPQSGQYF	TGTGCCAGCAGCCTATCGGGACTCCCCCAATCAGGGCAGTACTTC
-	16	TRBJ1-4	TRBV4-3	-	CASSQVSGPTNEKLFF	TGCGCCAGCAGCCAAGTGTCCGGGCCTACTAATGAAAAACTGTTTTTT
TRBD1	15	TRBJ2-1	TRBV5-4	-	CASSSGTGDYNEQFF	TGTGCCAGCAGCTCCGGGACAGGGGACTACAATGAGCAGTTCTTC
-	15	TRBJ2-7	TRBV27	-	CASRPYPFDSYEQYF	TGTGCCAGCAGACCTTACCCGTTTGACTCCTACGAGCAGTACTTC
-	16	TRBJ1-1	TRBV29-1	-	CSVDGRGGAVNTEAFF	TGCAGCGTTGATGGTCGTGGGGGCGCGGTTAACACTGAAGCTTTCTTT
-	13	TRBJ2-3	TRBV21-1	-	CASSKARADTQYF	TGTGCCAGCAGCAAAGCGCGGGCGGATACGCAGTATTTT
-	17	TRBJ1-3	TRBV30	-	CAWSAVGAPTSGNTIYF	TGTGCCTGGAGTGCGGTGGGGGCGCCTACCTCTGGAAACACCATATATTTT
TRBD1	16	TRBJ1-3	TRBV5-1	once	CASSNTGTGTGNTIYF	TGCGCCAGCAGCAACACCGGGACAGGGACTGGAAACACCATATATTTT
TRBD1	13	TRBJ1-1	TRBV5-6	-	CASSWGQGFRSFF	TGTGCCAGCAGCTGGGGACAGGGGTTTAGGTCTTTCTTT
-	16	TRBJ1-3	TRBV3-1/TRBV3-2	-	CASSQWRGMAGNTIYF	TGTGCCAGCAGCCAATGGAGGGGGATGGCTGGAAACACCATATATTTT
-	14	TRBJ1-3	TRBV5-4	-	CASSVGVTGNTIYF	TGTGCCAGCAGCGTAGGGGTTACTGGAAACACCATATATTTT
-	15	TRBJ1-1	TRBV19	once	CASSEGVVENTEAFF	TGTGCCAGTAGTGAAGGGGTCGTGGAGAACACTGAAGCTTTCTTT
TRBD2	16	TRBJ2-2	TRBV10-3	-	CAISEEAGGPSGELFF	TGTGCCATCAGTGAAGAAGCGGGAGGGCCCTCCGGGGAGCTGTTTTTT
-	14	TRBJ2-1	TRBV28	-	CASHPPGSYNEQFF	TGTGCCAGCCACCCCCCGGGCTCCTACAATGAGCAGTTCTTC
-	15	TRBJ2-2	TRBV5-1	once	CASSSGLQNTGELFF	TGCGCCAGCAGTTCGGGACTCCAGAACACCGGGGAGCTGTTTTTT
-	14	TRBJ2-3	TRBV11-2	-	CASSLAGATDTQYF	TGTGCCAGCAGCTTAGCGGGAGCGACAGATACGCAGTATTTT
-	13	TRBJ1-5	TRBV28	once	CASSLDKNLFQHF	TGTGCCAGCAGTTTAGATAAGAACCTTTTCCAGCATTTT
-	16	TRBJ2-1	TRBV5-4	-	CASSLGTTRRGNEQFF	TGTGCCAGCAGCTTGGGGACGACTAGAAGGGGCAATGAGCAGTTCTTC
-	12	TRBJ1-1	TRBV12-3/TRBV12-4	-	CASRQTGFGAFF	TGTGCCAGCAGGCAAACAGGGTTCGGAGCTTTCTTT
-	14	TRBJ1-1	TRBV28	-	CASSMVTRGTEAFF	TGTGCCAGCAGCATGGTAACACGGGGGACTGAAGCTTTCTTT
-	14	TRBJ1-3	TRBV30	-	CASPLLSSGNTIYF	TGTGCCTCTCCGCTACTAAGCTCTGGAAACACCATATATTTT
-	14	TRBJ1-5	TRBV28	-	CASSTDGDDQPQHF	TGTGCCAGCAGCACGGATGGGGATGATCAGCCCCAGCATTTT
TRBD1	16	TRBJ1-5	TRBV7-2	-	CASSLRSDRDHQPQHF	TGTGCCAGCAGCCTCCGCTCGGACAGGGATCATCAGCCCCAGCATTTT
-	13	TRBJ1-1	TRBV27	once	CASSRNTWTEAFF	TGTGCCAGCAGCAGAAACACGTGGACTGAAGCTTTCTTT
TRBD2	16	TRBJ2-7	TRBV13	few	CASSSLGLAAEYEQYF	TGTGCCAGCAGCTCCCTCGGACTAGCGGCCGAGTACGAGCAGTACTTC
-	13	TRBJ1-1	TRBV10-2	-	CASRYGMNTEAFF	TGCGCCAGCAGGTACGGAATGAACACTGAAGCTTTCTTT
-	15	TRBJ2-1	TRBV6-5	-	CASILSWSSYNEQFF	TGTGCCAGCATATTGTCCTGGAGCTCCTACAATGAGCAGTTCTTC
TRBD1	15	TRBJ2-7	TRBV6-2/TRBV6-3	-	CASSYPDRGMYEQYF	TGTGCCAGCAGTTACCCCGACAGGGGTATGTACGAGCAGTACTTC
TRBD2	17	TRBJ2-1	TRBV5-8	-	CASSLAPSGRSYNEQFF	TGTGCCAGCAGCTTGGCCCCTAGCGGGCGGTCCTACAATGAGCAGTTCTTC
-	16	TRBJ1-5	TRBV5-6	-	CASSFLGGPSNQPQHF	TGTGCCAGCAGCTTCCTGGGGGGGCCCAGCAATCAGCCCCAGCATTTT
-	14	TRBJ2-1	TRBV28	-	CASSDRTDYNEQFF	TGTGCCAGCAGCGATAGGACAGACTACAATGAGCAGTTCTTC
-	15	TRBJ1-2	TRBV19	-	CASSLVGTAQNGYTF	TGTGCCAGTAGTCTGGTAGGGACGGCCCAAAATGGCTACACCTTC